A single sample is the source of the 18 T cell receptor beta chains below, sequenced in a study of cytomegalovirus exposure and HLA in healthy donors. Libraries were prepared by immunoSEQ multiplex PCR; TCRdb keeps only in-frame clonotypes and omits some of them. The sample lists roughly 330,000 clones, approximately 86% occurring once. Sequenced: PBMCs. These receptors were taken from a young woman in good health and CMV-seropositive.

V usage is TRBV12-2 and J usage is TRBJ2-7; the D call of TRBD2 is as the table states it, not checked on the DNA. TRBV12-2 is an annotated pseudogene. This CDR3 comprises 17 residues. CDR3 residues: CASRLARPLAGGYEQYF. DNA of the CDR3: TGTGCAAGTCGCTTAGCCCGACCACTAGCGGGAGGCTACGAGCAGTACTTC.

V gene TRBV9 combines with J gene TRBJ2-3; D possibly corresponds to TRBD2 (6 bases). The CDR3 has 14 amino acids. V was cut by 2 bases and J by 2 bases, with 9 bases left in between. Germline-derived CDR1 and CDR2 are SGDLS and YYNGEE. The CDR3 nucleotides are TGTGCCAGCAGCGTCGGAGGGGACACAGATACGCAGTATTTT. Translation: CASSVGGDTDTQYF.

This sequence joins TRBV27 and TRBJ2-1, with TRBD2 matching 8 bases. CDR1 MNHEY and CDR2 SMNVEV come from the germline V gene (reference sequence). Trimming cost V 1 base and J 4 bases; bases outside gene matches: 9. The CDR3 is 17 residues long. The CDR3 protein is CASSLYLRGGNYNEQFF. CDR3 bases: TGTGCCAGCAGTTTATATCTTCGGGGGGGGAATTACAATGAGCAGTTCTTC.

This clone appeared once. The CDR3 loop reads CASSSRVTGTYEQYF. The CDR3 DNA sequence: TGTGCCAGCAGCTCTAGAGTGACAGGTACCTACGAGCAGTACTTC. The V gene is TRBV13, the J gene TRBJ2-7; possible D gene TRBD1, 6 bases. Trimming pared 4 bases from V and 2 bases from J, leaving 15 bases between. CDR1 is PRHDT and CDR2 is FYEKMQ in the germline V gene (reference sequence). This CDR3 is built from 15 residues.

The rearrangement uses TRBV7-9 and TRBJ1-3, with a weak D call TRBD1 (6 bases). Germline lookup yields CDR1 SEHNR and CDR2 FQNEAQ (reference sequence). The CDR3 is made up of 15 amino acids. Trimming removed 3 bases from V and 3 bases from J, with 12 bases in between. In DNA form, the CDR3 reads TGTGCCAGCAGCTTTAGAGGGGGTAATGGAAACACCATATATTTT. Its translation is CASSFRGGNGNTIYF.

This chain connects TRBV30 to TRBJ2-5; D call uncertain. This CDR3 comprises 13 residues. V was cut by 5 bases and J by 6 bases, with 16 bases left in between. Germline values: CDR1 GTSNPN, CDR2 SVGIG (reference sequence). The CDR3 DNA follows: TGTGCCTGGTCAGCCGGGCAGTTAAAGACCCAGTACTTC. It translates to CAWSAGQLKTQYF.

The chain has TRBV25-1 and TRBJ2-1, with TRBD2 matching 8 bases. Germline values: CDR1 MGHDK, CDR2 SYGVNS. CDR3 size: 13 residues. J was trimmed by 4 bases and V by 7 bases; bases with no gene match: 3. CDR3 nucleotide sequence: TGTGCCAGCACAAGCGGGAGTTACAATGAGCAGTTCTTC. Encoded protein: CASTSGSYNEQFF.

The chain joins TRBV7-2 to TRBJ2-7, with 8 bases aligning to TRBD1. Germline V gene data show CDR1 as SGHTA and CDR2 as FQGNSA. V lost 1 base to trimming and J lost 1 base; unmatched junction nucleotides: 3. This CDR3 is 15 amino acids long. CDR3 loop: CASSLGTGTSYEQYF. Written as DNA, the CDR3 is TGTGCCAGCAGCTTAGGGACAGGGACATCCTACGAGCAGTACTTC.

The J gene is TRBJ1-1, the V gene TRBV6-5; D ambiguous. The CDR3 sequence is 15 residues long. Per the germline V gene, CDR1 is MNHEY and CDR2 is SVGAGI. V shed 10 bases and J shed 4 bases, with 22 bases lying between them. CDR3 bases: TGTGCCACGCAAACCGAGGGCGCCGGAGCCACTGAAGCTTTCTTT. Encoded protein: CATQTEGAGATEAFF.

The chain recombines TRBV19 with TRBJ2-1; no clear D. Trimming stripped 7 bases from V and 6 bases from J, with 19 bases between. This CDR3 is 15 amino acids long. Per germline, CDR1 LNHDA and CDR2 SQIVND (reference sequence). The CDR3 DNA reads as TGTGCCAGTAATAATGGGATGGCCGGTGGCAATGAGCAGTTCTTC. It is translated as CASNNGMAGGNEQFF.

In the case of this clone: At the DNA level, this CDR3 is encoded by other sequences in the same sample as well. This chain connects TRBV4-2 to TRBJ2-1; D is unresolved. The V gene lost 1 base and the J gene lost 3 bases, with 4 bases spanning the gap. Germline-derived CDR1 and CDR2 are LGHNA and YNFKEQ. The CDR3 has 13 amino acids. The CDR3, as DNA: TGTGCCAGCAGCCAAGGAAACTACAATGAGCAGTTCTTC. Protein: CASSQGNYNEQFF.

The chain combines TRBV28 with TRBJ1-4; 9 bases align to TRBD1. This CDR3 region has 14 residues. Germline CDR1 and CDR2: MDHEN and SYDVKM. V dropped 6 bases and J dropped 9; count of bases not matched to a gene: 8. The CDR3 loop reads CASSPGTGLQKLFF. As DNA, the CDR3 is TGTGCCAGCAGCCCCGGGACAGGGTTACAAAAACTGTTTTTT.

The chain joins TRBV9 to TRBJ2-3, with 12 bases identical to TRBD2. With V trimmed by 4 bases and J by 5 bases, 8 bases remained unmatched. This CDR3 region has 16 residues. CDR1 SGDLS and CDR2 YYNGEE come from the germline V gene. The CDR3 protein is CASSPWTSGKGDTQYF. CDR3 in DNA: TGTGCCAGCAGCCCATGGACTAGCGGGAAGGGAGATACGCAGTATTTT.

CDR3 region: CASSLARRDRRPDPFVYTF. CDR3 bases: TGTGCCAGCAGCTTAGCTCGGCGGGACAGGAGGCCTGATCCGTTTGTCTACACCTTC. The chain employs TRBV7-8 and TRBJ1-2, with TRBD1 matching over 8 bases. V lost 0 bases, J lost 10 bases, and 22 bases stayed unmatched. The germline CDR1 and CDR2 sequences are SGHVS and FQNEAQ. The CDR3 has 19 residues.

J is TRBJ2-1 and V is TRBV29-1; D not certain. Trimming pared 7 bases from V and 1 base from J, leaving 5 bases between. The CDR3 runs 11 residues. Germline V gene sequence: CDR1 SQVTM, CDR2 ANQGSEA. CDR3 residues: CSGRSYNEQFF. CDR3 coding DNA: TGCAGCGGCCGGTCCTACAATGAGCAGTTCTTC.

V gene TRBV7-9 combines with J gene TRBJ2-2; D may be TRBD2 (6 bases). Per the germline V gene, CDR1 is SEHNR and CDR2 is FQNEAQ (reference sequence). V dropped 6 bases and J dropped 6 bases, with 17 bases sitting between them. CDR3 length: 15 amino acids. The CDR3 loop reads CASRLPRDSPGELFF. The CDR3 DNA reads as TGTGCCAGCAGGCTACCCAGGGACTCCCCCGGGGAGCTGTTTTTT.

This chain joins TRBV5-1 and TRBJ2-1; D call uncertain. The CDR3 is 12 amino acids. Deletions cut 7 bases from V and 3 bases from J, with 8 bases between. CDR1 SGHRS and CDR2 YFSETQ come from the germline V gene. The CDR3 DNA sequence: TGCGCCAGCTGCGACGACTACAATGAGCAGTTCTTC. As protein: CASCDDYNEQFF.

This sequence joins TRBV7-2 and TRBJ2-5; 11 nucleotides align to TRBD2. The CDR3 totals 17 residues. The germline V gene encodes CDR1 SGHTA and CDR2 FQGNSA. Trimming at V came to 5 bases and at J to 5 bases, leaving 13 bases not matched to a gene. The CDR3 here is CASSPPRLAGRGETQYF. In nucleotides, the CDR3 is TGTGCCAGCAGCCCGCCTCGACTAGCGGGGCGGGGGGAGACCCAGTACTTC.